This note documents a single T cell receptor (beta chain) sequence. Its target antigen remains unknown. One end of the junction is discordant with germline, which a read error may explain. The sample belongs to a study of T cells in localized non-small cell lung cancer (dated by TCRdb to the early 2020s). Looking at the study overall: T cell repertoires of 236 early-stage NSCLC patients were analyzed, with tumors being compared against uninvolved tumor-adjacent lungs. All 220 or so NSCLC patients in the cohort were treatment-naive and had localized lung tumors that were resected. A mean age of roughly 64 years was recorded for the NSCLC patients, of whom 129 were male and around 100 were female. Summary of the overall study and its limitations: Of the top 100 tumor clones, a median of roughly 56 were detected in paired uninvolved adjacent lung; approximately 28 were also among that lung's top 100. Uninvolved tumor-adjacent lung showed the highest T cell clonality, higher than tumor, which suggests more focused antigenic responses in the adjacent lung. Because multi-region sequencing of the tumors was not done, intratumor heterogeneity could not be ruled out. Because of the exploratory design, TCR variables were selected using unadjusted p-values without false-discovery rate correction. Longer overall survival was associated with higher T cell density in blood, whereas shorter survival was associated with higher clonality in adjacent lung.

TCR beta CDR3 regions were sequenced from DNA using the immunoSEQ Assay. In the authors' own workflow: T cell density was computed as TCR beta template counts normalized to usable DNA estimated by amplifying housekeeping genes. Richness was estimated using the preseqR package, with extrapolation to 400,000 templates for PBMC samples and to 120,000 templates for tissue samples. Clonality was defined as one minus Pielou's evenness. To identify tissue-enriched TCRs, differential abundance testing was run on productive amino-acid clonotypes with a minimum total count of 5 and an alpha of 0.1. The Jaccard Index and the Morisita Overlap Index were used to quantify repertoire overlap between compartments. TCR beta CDR3s were clustered by GLIPH together with public tetramer-defined viral CDR3s, and at least three viral sequences plus V-gene enrichment were required for viral motifs. TCRdb mirrors the immuneACCESS table, restricted to in-frame sequences. Some clones are absent from its copies; in checked studies, under half trace to an unresolved V gene, and the reason for the others is unknown. That table supplies the V and J calls and clone size; D and trimming were determined from the DNA. The sample data list 6,000 to 7,000 clones, and approximately 43% of these were observed just once. 3.5% to 4% of the sample is taken by the ten largest.

The CDR3 sequence holds 14 residues, the cysteine and phenylalanine included. The DNA shown is the 42-base CDR3, in frame from base 1. Based on the germline V gene (reference sequence), the CDR1 and CDR2 sequences are LNHDA and SQIVND. This material consisted of lymph node tissue, taken before any cancer treatment. The chain was built from TRBV19 and TRBJ2-2, and TRBD1 may be the D gene, going by 6 matching bases. The sequence came from a man aged 35 to 70 with stage I lung adenocarcinoma. This receptor has the CDR3 CASSVQGATGELFF. The base sequence is TGTGCCAGTAGTGTACAGGGAGCGACCGGAGAGCTGTTTTTT.